A selection of T cell receptor beta chains follows, all from one sample in a study of cytomegalovirus exposure and HLA in healthy donors. Libraries were prepared by immunoSEQ multiplex PCR; TCRdb keeps only in-frame clonotypes and omits some of them. This table has fewer than 200,000 clones, 82% appearing once. The sample taken for sequencing was PBMCs. These TCRs come from a girl aged 2 to 10 in good health and CMV-seropositive. The CDR3 runs from the conserved cysteine through the conserved F or W. A D gene is named only where the DNA matches it firmly. Clone size is shown for a subset of rows, as once, few, many or a class of expanded clone.

CDR3 protein,CDR3 DNA,V gene,D gene,J gene,clone size
CASSFPGTGSDYGYTF,TGTGCCAGCAGCTTCCCCGGGACAGGGAGTGACTATGGCTACACCTTC,TRBV5-5,TRBD1,TRBJ1-2,once
CASSETGDGTDTQYF,TGTGCCAGCAGTGAGACAGGGGACGGCACAGATACGCAGTATTTT,TRBV2,TRBD1,TRBJ2-3,-
CAWRLRGLAGGSATRSEQFF,TGTGCCTGGAGATTAAGGGGACTAGCGGGGGGATCTGCGACCCGTTCAGAGCAGTTCTTC,TRBV30,TRBD2,TRBJ2-1,once
CASSVGRDGIDTQYF,TGTGCCAGCAGTGTTGGGCGGGACGGGATAGATACGCAGTATTTT,TRBV6-1,-,TRBJ2-3,-
CASSPPAGRWDNEQFF,TGTGCCAGCAGCCCCCCGGCGGGGCGGTGGGACAATGAGCAGTTCTTC,TRBV7-9,-,TRBJ2-1,few
CASSIGVGRPSGRQETQYF,TGTGCCAGTAGTATCGGTGTCGGTCGTCCTAGCGGGAGACAAGAGACCCAGTACTTC,TRBV19,TRBD2,TRBJ2-5,once
CASSNPTSGSSETQYF,TGTGCCAGCAGCAACCCGACTAGCGGGAGTTCGGAGACCCAGTACTTC,TRBV9,TRBD2,TRBJ2-5,few
CAWSGGRPAKNIQYF,TGTGCCTGGAGTGGCGGCCGGCCTGCCAAAAACATTCAGTACTTC,TRBV30,-,TRBJ2-4,once
CAWRGGGEQYF,TGTGCCTGGCGAGGGGGGGGTGAGCAGTACTTC,TRBV30,-,TRBJ2-7,-
CATSSRDTTNEKLFF,TGTGCCACCAGCTCCCGGGACACAACTAATGAAAAACTGTTTTTT,TRBV15,-,TRBJ1-4,-
CASSWTGLNQPQHF,TGCGCCAGCAGCTGGACAGGTCTCAATCAGCCCCAGCATTTT,TRBV5-1,TRBD1,TRBJ1-5,-
CASSEIGGSTDTQYF,TGTGCCAGCAGTGAAATAGGAGGGAGCACAGATACGCAGTATTTT,TRBV6-1,-,TRBJ2-3,once
CSVEENREETQYF,TGCAGCGTTGAAGAGAACAGGGAAGAGACCCAGTACTTC,TRBV29-1,-,TRBJ2-5,once
CATDRGLSTDTQYF,TGTGCCACCGACAGGGGGCTTAGCACAGATACGCAGTATTTT,TRBV28,TRBD1,TRBJ2-3,-
CASSTPGGAYEQYF,TGCGCCAGCAGTACCCCGGGGGGGGCCTACGAGCAGTACTTC,TRBV10-2,TRBD2,TRBJ2-7,-
CASSLAWWTGGEEKLFF,TGTGCCAGCAGCTTAGCATGGTGGACAGGGGGAGAGGAAAAACTGTTTTTT,TRBV7-9,TRBD1,TRBJ1-4,-
CASSDSGIRGTDTQYF,TGCGCCAGCAGCGACTCCGGGATAAGGGGCACAGATACGCAGTATTTT,TRBV5-1,-,TRBJ2-3,once
CAFWTAPNEKLFF,TGTGCCTTTTGGACAGCTCCTAATGAAAAACTGTTTTTT,TRBV30,-,TRBJ1-4,once
CASSQDEGGSYNEQFF,TGTGCCAGCAGCCAAGACGAGGGAGGGTCCTACAATGAGCAGTTCTTC,TRBV4-2,TRBD2,TRBJ2-1,-
CASLAENTDTQYF,TGTGCCAGCCTAGCGGAGAACACAGATACGCAGTATTTT,TRBV27,TRBD2,TRBJ2-3,-
CASSSTRSGETQYF,TGTGCCAGCAGCTCAACTCGGTCAGGGGAGACCCAGTACTTC,TRBV27,-,TRBJ2-5,-
CASSFSSGRTDTQYF,TGTGCCAGCAGTTTTTCTAGCGGGCGCACAGATACGCAGTATTTT,TRBV28,TRBD2,TRBJ2-3,-
CASSAGTGSGYTF,TGCGCCAGCAGCGCCGGGACAGGGAGTGGCTACACCTTC,TRBV5-1,TRBD1,TRBJ1-2,-
CASSARTSRNEQFF,TGTGCCAGCAGCGCTCGGACTAGCCGAAATGAGCAGTTCTTC,TRBV9,TRBD2,TRBJ2-1,-
CASSLVSSGSTEQFF,TGTGCCAGCAGCTTAGTCTCTAGCGGGAGCACTGAGCAGTTCTTC,TRBV7-2,TRBD2,TRBJ2-1,-
CASSLTTGSDEQFF,TGCGCCAGCAGCCTAACAACAGGCTCCGATGAGCAGTTCTTC,TRBV5-1,-,TRBJ2-1,-
CATKRGGKNTEAFF,TGTGCCACCAAACGGGGAGGTAAGAACACTGAAGCTTTCTTT,TRBV25-1,-,TRBJ1-1,-
CASSFVSGFGNTIYF,TGTGCCAGCAGCTTCGTAAGCGGCTTTGGAAACACCATATATTTT,TRBV7-9,-,TRBJ1-3,-
CAWSVPESYEQYF,TGTGCCTGGAGTGTTCCCGAGTCCTACGAGCAGTACTTC,TRBV30,-,TRBJ2-7,-
CASSDRGHRGQPQHF,TGCGCCAGCAGCGACAGGGGGCACAGGGGGCAGCCCCAGCATTTT,TRBV4-1,TRBD1,TRBJ1-5,-
CASSFPTGAGETQYF,TGTGCCAGCAGTTTTCCGACAGGGGCTGGGGAGACCCAGTACTTC,TRBV25-1,TRBD1,TRBJ2-5,-
CAWSVGRGRSEAFF,TGTGCCTGGAGTGTTGGCAGGGGGAGGTCTGAAGCTTTCTTT,TRBV30,TRBD1,TRBJ1-1,-
CASSPWDISRETQYF,TGTGCCAGCAGTCCCTGGGACATTTCAAGGGAGACCCAGTACTTC,TRBV28,-,TRBJ2-5,-
CASSGDSPYGYTF,TGTGCCAGCTCCGGAGACAGTCCCTATGGCTACACCTTC,TRBV18,-,TRBJ1-2,once
CASSSQGAHEQYF,TGTGCCAGCAGCTCACAGGGGGCCCACGAGCAGTACTTC,TRBV5-6,TRBD1,TRBJ2-7,-
CASSKGRGGSPLHF,TGTGCCAGCAGTAAGGGACGAGGGGGTTCACCCCTCCACTTT,TRBV6-6,-,TRBJ1-6,-
CAGRQGISGNTIYF,TGTGCCGGACGACAGGGAATCTCTGGAAACACCATATATTTT,TRBV30,TRBD1,TRBJ1-3,few
CASSEALGPGETQYF,TGTGCCAGCAGTGAAGCGCTTGGCCCGGGGGAGACCCAGTACTTC,TRBV6-1,-,TRBJ2-5,-
CASSLGLAGAEQYF,TGTGCCAGCAGCTTAGGACTAGCGGGAGCCGAGCAGTACTTC,TRBV13,TRBD2,TRBJ2-7,-
CASSPTGANTGELFF,TGCGCCAGCAGCCCGACAGGGGCAAACACCGGGGAGCTGTTTTTT,TRBV5-1,TRBD1,TRBJ2-2,-
CASSQYLGRASLGEQFF,TGCGCCAGCAGCCAATATCTCGGGAGGGCCTCTCTAGGTGAGCAGTTCTTC,TRBV4-1,TRBD2,TRBJ2-1,-
CASREQPSGGSDYTF,TGTGCCAGCAGGGAACAGCCATCAGGGGGCTCTGACTACACCTTC,TRBV2,TRBD1,TRBJ1-2,-
CASSQAGTGATLISEQYF,TGCGCCAGCAGCCAAGCCGGGACAGGGGCAACTCTAATCTCCGAGCAGTACTTC,TRBV4-1,TRBD1,TRBJ2-7,once
CAWSGTAPYEQYF,TGTGCCTGGAGTGGGACAGCTCCCTACGAGCAGTACTTC,TRBV30,-,TRBJ2-7,-
CASADRSRTDTQYF,TGTGCCAGCGCGGACAGGAGTCGCACAGATACGCAGTATTTT,TRBV7-3,TRBD1,TRBJ2-3,once
CASSPGSREQYF,TGTGCCAGCAGCCCCGGTTCTCGTGAGCAGTACTTC,TRBV13,-,TRBJ2-7,once